This passage covers 27 T cell receptor beta chains from one sample sequenced in a study of T-cell memory formation after mild COVID-19. TCRdb fed the 5' RACE reads into MiXCR, producing one record per CDR3 protein. Of just under 50,000 distinct CDR3 sequences detected, 12% appear once; the ten largest clones hold over 20%. The sequencing sample was made of PBMCs or a T cell subset sorted from them (not recorded which). The receptors here all came from a man aged 18-30 years who had mild COVID-19 (a few samples of this study predate the infection). Cell type and time point are not known.

This clonotype was counted ten times or more. This chain connects TRBV6-2 or TRBV6-3 to TRBJ2-7, with D perhaps being TRBD1 or TRBD2 (6 bases each). CDR3 length: 16 amino acids. The germline gives CDR1 MNHEY, CDR2 SVGEGT. V was pared by 0 bases and J by 2 bases, with 14 bases between. CDR3 loop: CASSYSTGRSTYEQYV. DNA for the CDR3: TGTGCCAGCAGTTACTCAACAGGGAGGTCGACCTACGAGCAGTACGTC.

This clonotype came up many times. V and J are TRBV12-3 or TRBV12-4 and TRBJ2-3, with a tentative D call TRBD2 (5 bases). V lost 8 bases, J lost 3 bases, and 12 bases lay in between. CDR3 length equals 13 residues. CDR3 residues: CASRFEGTDTQYF. The DNA for the CDR3 is TGTGCCAGCCGATTCGAGGGAACAGATACGCAGTATTTT.

This clonotype was seen more than once but under ten times. This chain connects TRBV5-1 to TRBJ2-5; no clear D gene. Germline V gene data show CDR1 as SGHRS and CDR2 as YFSETQ. The CDR3 totals 14 residues. The V end was cut by 2 bases, the J end by 1 base, with 9 bases between. Here the CDR3 DNA reads TGCGCCAGCAGCTTCGGTCAGTCCCAAGAGACCCAGTACTTC. Translated, it gives CASSFGQSQETQYF.

The CDR3 DNA is TGCGCCAGCAGCCAGCTACTAGCGGGGGGCAATGAGCAGTTCTTC. Translated: CASSQLLAGGNEQFF. The chain joins TRBV4-1 to TRBJ2-1; 12 positions match TRBD2. The CDR3 spans 15 residues. Germline V gives CDR1 MGHRA, CDR2 YSYEKL. With V trimmed by 3 bases and J by 6 bases, 3 bases remained unmatched.

A few counts support this clonotype. V usage is TRBV7-2 and J usage is TRBJ1-3; 7 bases align to TRBD1. With V trimmed by 5 bases and J by 1 base, 2 bases remained unmatched. The CDR3 sequence is 14 residues long. Germline V gene data show CDR1 as SGHTA and CDR2 as FQGNSA. As DNA, the CDR3 is TGTGCCAGCAGCCAGACAGGGTCTGGAAACACCATATATTTT. Translating it yields CASSQTGSGNTIYF.

V and J are TRBV6-6 and TRBJ2-7; D perhaps matches TRBD2 (7 bases). The CDR3 is 14 residues long. Germline V gene lookup returns CDR1 MNHNY and CDR2 SVGAGI (reference sequence). Trimming cost V 5 bases and J 3 bases, with 14 bases left between them. Written as DNA, the CDR3 is TGTGCCAGCAGTAAGGGGGAGGGGGTCTACGAGCAGTACTTC. Translating it yields CASSKGEGVYEQYF.

In DNA form, the CDR3 reads TGTGCCAGCAGGTCCCCCGGGGGGAGCTCCTACGAGCAGTACTTC. Its protein product is CASRSPGGSSYEQYF. The chain couples TRBV6-5 to TRBJ2-7; TRBD2 matches 7 bases. Trimming cost V 6 bases and J 0 bases; bases outside gene matches: 8. The CDR3 loop spans 15 amino acids. Germline V gene lookup returns CDR1 MNHEY and CDR2 SVGAGI.

This clonotype came up many times. The V and J genes are TRBV15 and TRBJ1-3, with unresolved D. CDR1 LNHNV and CDR2 YYDKDF come from the germline V gene (reference sequence). The CDR3 has 18 amino acids. V lost 5 bases, J lost 0 bases, and 20 bases lay in between. CDR3 residues: CATSASLLRERSGNTIYF. The CDR3, as DNA: TGTGCCACCAGCGCCTCGTTGCTGAGGGAGCGCTCTGGAAACACCATATATTTT.

This clonotype was counted ten times or more. V gene TRBV4-2 combines with J gene TRBJ2-6; D is unclear. The length of the CDR3 is 16 residues. V lost 0 bases, J lost 0 bases, and 6 bases lay in between. CDR1 and CDR2 (germline): LGHNA, YNFKEQ. CDR3 DNA: TGTGCCAGCAGCCAAGATACCGGCTCTGGGGCCAACGTCCTGACTTTC. Translating gives CASSQDTGSGANVLTF.

V gene TRBV12-3 or TRBV12-4 combines with J gene TRBJ2-7; D may match TRBD1 or TRBD2 (5 bases each). V was cut by 5 bases and J by 0 bases, with 17 bases left in between. CDR3 length: 16 residues. The CDR3 protein is CASSPHSSGASYEQYF. Here the CDR3 DNA reads TGTGCCAGCAGTCCCCACTCGTCCGGGGCCTCCTACGAGCAGTACTTC.

This clonotype was found many times. V gene TRBV10-3 combines with J gene TRBJ2-3; TRBD1 aligns across 10 bases. This CDR3 has 16 residues. The ends lost 0 bases at V and 2 bases at J; junction bases unmatched: 2. The germline gives CDR1 ENHRY, CDR2 SYGVKD. In DNA form, the CDR3 reads TGTGCCATCAGTGAGTCGGGGACAGGGGCCACAGATACGCAGTATTTT. Encoded protein: CAISESGTGATDTQYF.

This clonotype was detected ten times or more. This chain connects TRBV15 to TRBJ2-3; unclear D gene. This CDR3 is built from 14 residues. V lost 2 bases and J 4 bases, leaving 10 bases between the germline ends. In germline, CDR1 is LNHNV, CDR2 YYDKDF (reference sequence). CDR3 DNA: TGTGCCACCAGCAGATCCCCGACCGCAGATACGCAGTATTTT. Its translation is CATSRSPTADTQYF.

The chain carries TRBV3-1 and TRBJ2-1, with 8 bases fitting TRBD1. From germline, CDR1 is LGHDT and CDR2 YNNKEL (reference sequence). With 1 base clipped from V and 5 bases from J, the junction kept 10 bases outside the gene matches. The CDR3 runs 17 residues. CDR3 nucleotides: TGTGCCAGCAGCCAAGGCATGGGACAGGCTACCGACAATGAGCAGTTCTTC. It encodes CASSQGMGQATDNEQFF.

The sample holds many counts of this clonotype. The V and J genes are TRBV2 and TRBJ2-7, with 7 bases identical to TRBD1. Germline loops: CDR1 SNHLY, CDR2 FYNNEI. V lost 10 bases and J lost 0; bases outside the gene matches: 6. CDR3 length equals 13 residues. CDR3 sequence reads: CAITGTDSYEQYF. CDR3 DNA: TGTGCCATCACCGGGACAGACTCCTACGAGCAGTACTTC.

V and J are TRBV12-3 or TRBV12-4 and TRBJ1-3, with a possible D match to TRBD1 (6 bases). V gave up 3 bases and J gave up 7 bases, with 13 bases separating them. This CDR3 is built from 14 residues. The CDR3 nucleotides are TGTGCCAGCAGTTTGCCCGGGGGCGCGAACACCATATATTTT. Protein product: CASSLPGGANTIYF.

This clonotype was picked up many times. The V gene is TRBV6-5, the J gene TRBJ2-2; D may correspond to TRBD1 or TRBD2 (5 bases each). This CDR3 has 12 amino acids. V gave up 8 bases and J gave up 2 bases, with 6 bases separating them. Germline CDR1 is MNHEY and CDR2 is SVGAGI. This CDR3 is CASGTNTGELFF. The CDR3 DNA follows: TGTGCCAGCGGGACCAACACCGGGGAGCTGTTTTTT.

The sample holds many counts of this clonotype. This rearrangement joins TRBV20-1 to TRBJ1-5; no clear D gene. The CDR3 is 13 amino acids. V was trimmed by 2 bases and J by 0 bases, leaving 5 bases between them. Germline CDR1 DFQATT, CDR2 SNEGSKA (reference sequence). The CDR3 loop is CSARSDSNQPQHF. CDR3 DNA: TGCAGTGCTAGATCGGATAGCAATCAGCCCCAGCATTTT.

This clonotype was counted many times. This sequence joins TRBV7-2 and TRBJ2-3; D gene ambiguous. V was cut by 3 bases and J by 3 bases, with 4 bases left in between. The CDR3 is made up of 12 amino acids. The germline gives CDR1 SGHTA, CDR2 FQGNSA. The CDR3 nucleotides read TGTGCCAGCAGCTTCTTTACAGATACGCAGTATTTT. Residues: CASSFFTDTQYF.

V is TRBV19 and J is TRBJ1-5, with unresolved D. The CDR3 spans 13 residues. V was pared by 4 bases and J by 3 bases, with 7 bases between. In germline, CDR1 is LNHDA, CDR2 SQIVND (reference sequence). The CDR3 DNA reads as TGTGCCAGTAGTAAGGGCTTCAATCAGCCCCAGCATTTT. Amino acid sequence: CASSKGFNQPQHF.

The chain recombines TRBV20-1 with TRBJ2-3, with a possible D match to TRBD2 (5 bases). The CDR3 is 15 residues long. V was shortened by 6 bases and J by 3 bases, with 19 bases between the two germline ends. CDR1 DFQATT and CDR2 SNEGSKA come from the germline V gene (reference sequence). CDR3 coding DNA: TGCAGTGCGCCGGGCCGGGATCTGGGTACAGATACGCAGTATTTT. The encoded protein is CSAPGRDLGTDTQYF.

Ten or more counts support this clonotype. The rearrangement joins TRBV7-2 to TRBJ2-1; unclear D gene. The V end was cut by 5 bases, the J end by 8 bases, with 13 bases between. The CDR3 is 13 amino acids. Germline V gives CDR1 SGHTA, CDR2 FQGNSA. For the CDR3, the DNA is TGTGCCAGCAGCCCGTCGCACTTCCATGAGCAGTTCTTC. It yields the protein CASSPSHFHEQFF.

This clonotype was picked up a small number of times. The chain couples TRBV11-1 to TRBJ2-1; possible D gene TRBD1, 5 bases. Germline-derived CDR1 and CDR2 are SGHAT and FQDESV (reference sequence). Trimming took 2 bases from V and 9 from J, leaving 8 bases between them. The CDR3 covers 12 residues. CDR3 sequence reads: CASSLRRGEQFF. The CDR3 nucleotides read TGTGCCAGCAGCTTAAGAAGGGGTGAGCAGTTCTTC.

The sample holds many counts of this clonotype. The chain uses TRBV7-2 and TRBJ2-5, with D possibly being TRBD2 (6 bases). The CDR3 is 16 amino acids. CDR1 is SGHTA and CDR2 is FQGNSA in the germline V gene. V was clipped by 3 bases and J by 1 base, with 15 bases between them. In DNA, the CDR3 is TGTGCCAGCAGCTTCTTGGGAGGTTGGTCCCAAGAGACCCAGTACTTC. Its translation is CASSFLGGWSQETQYF.

This clonotype was detected a few times. The rearrangement joins TRBV9 to TRBJ1-2; tentatively, D is TRBD1 (5 bases). The CDR3 is made up of 17 amino acids. The V and J ends lost 0 bases and 7 bases respectively, with 22 bases between them. Germline assignment: CDR1 SGDLS and CDR2 YYNGEE. The CDR3 loop reads CASSVATPAGRVGGYTF. The CDR3 DNA sequence: TGTGCCAGCAGCGTAGCCACCCCGGCGGGCAGGGTGGGTGGCTACACCTTC.

The table lists this clonotype with a few counts. The V gene is TRBV5-1, the J gene TRBJ2-5; no clear D gene. Germline values: CDR1 SGHRS, CDR2 YFSETQ. V shed 4 bases and J shed 1 base, with 8 bases lying between them. The CDR3 runs to 13 residues. CDR3 nucleotide sequence: TGCGCCAGCAGCCCCCACCTCCAAGAGACCCAGTACTTC. Translation gives CASSPHLQETQYF.

The sample holds many counts of this clonotype. The chain links TRBV7-2 to TRBJ2-6; D might be TRBD1 (5 bases). The V end lost 8 bases, the J end lost 3 bases, and 17 bases lay between the germline ends. The CDR3 spans 16 residues. In germline, CDR1 is SGHTA, CDR2 FQGNSA. The CDR3 loop reads CASRQKRGSGANVLTF. The CDR3 coding sequence is TGTGCCAGCCGCCAAAAAAGGGGAAGTGGGGCCAACGTCCTGACTTTC.

The genes are TRBV4-2 and TRBJ2-3; D gene unclear. In germline, CDR1 is LGHNA, CDR2 YNFKEQ. V lost 4 bases and J lost 0, with 14 bases in between. The CDR3 is 16 amino acids. The CDR3 loop reads CASSPGRLYSTDTQYF. CDR3 nucleotide sequence: TGTGCCAGCAGCCCCGGACGGCTCTACAGCACAGATACGCAGTATTTT.